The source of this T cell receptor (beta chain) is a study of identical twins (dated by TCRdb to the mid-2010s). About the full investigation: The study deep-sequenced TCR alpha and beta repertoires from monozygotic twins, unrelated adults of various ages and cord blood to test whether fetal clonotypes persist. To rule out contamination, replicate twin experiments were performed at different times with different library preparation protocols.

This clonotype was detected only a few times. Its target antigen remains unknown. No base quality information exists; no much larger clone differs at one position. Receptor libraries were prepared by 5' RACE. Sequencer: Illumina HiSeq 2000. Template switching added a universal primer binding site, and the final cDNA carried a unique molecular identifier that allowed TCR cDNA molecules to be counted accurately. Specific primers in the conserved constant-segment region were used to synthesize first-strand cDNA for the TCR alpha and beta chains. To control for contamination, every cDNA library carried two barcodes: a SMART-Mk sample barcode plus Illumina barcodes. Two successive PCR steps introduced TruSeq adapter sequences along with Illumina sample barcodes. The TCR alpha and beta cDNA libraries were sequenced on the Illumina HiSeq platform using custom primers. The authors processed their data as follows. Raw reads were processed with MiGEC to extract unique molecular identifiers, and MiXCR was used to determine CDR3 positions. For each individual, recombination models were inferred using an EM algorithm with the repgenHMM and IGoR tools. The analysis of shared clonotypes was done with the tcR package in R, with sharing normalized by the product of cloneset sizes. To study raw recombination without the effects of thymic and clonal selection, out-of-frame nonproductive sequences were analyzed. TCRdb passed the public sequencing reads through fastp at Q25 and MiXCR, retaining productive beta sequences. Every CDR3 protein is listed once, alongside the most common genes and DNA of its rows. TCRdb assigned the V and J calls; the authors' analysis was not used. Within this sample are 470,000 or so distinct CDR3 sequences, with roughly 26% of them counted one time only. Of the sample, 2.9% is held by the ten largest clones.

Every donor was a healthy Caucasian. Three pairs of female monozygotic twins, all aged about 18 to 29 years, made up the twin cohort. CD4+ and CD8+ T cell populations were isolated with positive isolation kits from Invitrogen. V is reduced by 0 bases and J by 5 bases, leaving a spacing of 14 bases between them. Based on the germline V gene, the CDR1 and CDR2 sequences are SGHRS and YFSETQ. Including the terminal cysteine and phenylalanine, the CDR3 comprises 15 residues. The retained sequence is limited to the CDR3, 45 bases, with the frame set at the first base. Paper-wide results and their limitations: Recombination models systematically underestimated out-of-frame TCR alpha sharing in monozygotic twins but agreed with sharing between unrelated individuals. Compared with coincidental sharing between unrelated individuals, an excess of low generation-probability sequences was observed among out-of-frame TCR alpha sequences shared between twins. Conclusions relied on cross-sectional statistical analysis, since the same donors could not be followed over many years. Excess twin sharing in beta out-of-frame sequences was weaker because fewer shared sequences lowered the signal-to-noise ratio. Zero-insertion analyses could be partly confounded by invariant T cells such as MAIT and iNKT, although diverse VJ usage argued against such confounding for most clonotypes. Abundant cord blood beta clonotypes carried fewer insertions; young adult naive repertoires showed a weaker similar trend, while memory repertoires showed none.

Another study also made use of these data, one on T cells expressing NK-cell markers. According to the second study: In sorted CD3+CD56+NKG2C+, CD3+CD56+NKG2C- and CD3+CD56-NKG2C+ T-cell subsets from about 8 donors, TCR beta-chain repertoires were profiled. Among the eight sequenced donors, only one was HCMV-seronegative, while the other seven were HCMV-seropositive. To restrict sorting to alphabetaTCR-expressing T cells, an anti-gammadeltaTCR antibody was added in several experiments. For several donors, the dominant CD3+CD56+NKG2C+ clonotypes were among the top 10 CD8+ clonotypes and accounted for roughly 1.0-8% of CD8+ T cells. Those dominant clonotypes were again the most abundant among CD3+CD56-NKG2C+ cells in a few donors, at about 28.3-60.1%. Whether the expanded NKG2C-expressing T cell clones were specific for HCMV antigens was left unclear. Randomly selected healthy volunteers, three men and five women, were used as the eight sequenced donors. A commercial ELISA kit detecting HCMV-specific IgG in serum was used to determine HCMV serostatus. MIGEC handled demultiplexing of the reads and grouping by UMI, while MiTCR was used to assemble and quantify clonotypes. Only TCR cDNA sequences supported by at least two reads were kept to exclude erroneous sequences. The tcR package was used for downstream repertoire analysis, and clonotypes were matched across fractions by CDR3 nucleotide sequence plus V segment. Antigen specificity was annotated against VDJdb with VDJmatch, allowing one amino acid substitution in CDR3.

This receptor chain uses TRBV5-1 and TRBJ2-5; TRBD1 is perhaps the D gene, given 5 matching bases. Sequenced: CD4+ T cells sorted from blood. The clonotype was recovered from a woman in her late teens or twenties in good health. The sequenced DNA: TGCGCCAGCAGCTTGGTCTGGGGCCCGAGGGAGACCCAGTACTTC. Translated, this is CASSLVWGPRETQYF.